The sequence of this T cell receptor (beta chain) was determined in a study of blood T cells in healthy people across ages. Study-wide points: Researchers report that TCR beta diversity correlated strongly with naive T cell percentage. Since the PBMCs were unsorted, naive and antigen-experienced cells could not be conclusively compared. The CMV status of each donor remained undetermined, and this could have confounded shifts in expanded clonotypes.

The table lists this clonotype with a few counts. Its antigen is as yet unknown. CDR1 and CDR2 (germline): MNHNY, SVGAGI (reference sequence). This CDR3 has 16 amino acids. Trimming left V 0 bases short and J 5 bases short, with 14 bases between. Next came a second PCR, run for about 7 to 12 cycles, which used a sample-barcoded 5' primer along with a J-beta primer mix. TCRdb independently ran MiXCR on the 5' RACE reads; one entry per CDR3 protein. This table holds 500,000 to 600,000 distinct CDR3 sequences, about 25% found once. The TCR was taken from a woman between 65 and 79 years old in good health. V gene TRBV6-6 combines with J gene TRBJ1-3; D ambiguous. Sequencing was performed on blood. The CDR3 DNA reads as TGTGCCAGCAGTTACTCGGAGGCACAGATGAGAAACACCATATATTTT. Protein sequence: CASSYSEAQMRNTIYF.